This TCR beta chain appears in the sequencing data of a study of blood T cell repertoires in COVID-19. Overall study context: The United States, Italy and Spain supplied acute and convalescent COVID-19 samples. Sample material is recorded as cDNA or gDNA derived from T cells, B-cell-depleted T cells, or PBMCs.

In the original analysis: Amplification of reference gene primers provided the estimated nucleated cell counts. Measured with immunoSEQ multiplex PCR; TCRdb has only the in-frame clones, and not every one. For V, J and clone size, that table is used; D and trimming come from the DNA. The sample includes about 88,000 clones, over 70% of them seen just once. Germline V gene sequence: CDR1 SGDLS, CDR2 YYNGEE. The CDR3 spans 16 residues. Deletions cut 0 bases from V and 0 bases from J, with 11 bases between. The V call is TRBV9, the J call TRBJ2-3, with D possibly TRBD1 on 6 matching bases. Sequenced sample: peripheral blood. The receptor was derived from an elderly man with acute or convalescent COVID-19. CDR3 bases: TGTGCCAGCAGCGTAGACAGGGAATCTAGCACAGATACGCAGTATTTT. This encodes CASSVDRESSTDTQYF.